Given below is one T cell receptor (beta chain) in context. A few counts support this clonotype. Its target antigen remains unknown. Qualities for individual bases were not recorded, and no much larger clone is one base off. CDR1 and CDR2, per the germline V gene (reference sequence), are DFQATT and SNEGSKA. Inclusive of the bounding cysteine and phenylalanine, the CDR3 is 15 residues long. The read is trimmed to its CDR3 DNA, 45 bases read in frame from base 1. Trimming takes 2 bases off V and 2 bases off J; junction bases not matched to a gene: 6. This sample is part of a study of identical twins (dated by TCRdb to the mid-2010s). At the level of the whole study: TCR alpha and beta repertoires from monozygotic twins, unrelated adults of various ages and cord blood were deep-sequenced to test whether fetal clonotypes persist. To rule out contamination, replicate twin experiments were performed at different times with different library preparation protocols. What the work shows at the level of the full study, not this receptor alone: Excess twin sharing in beta out-of-frame sequences was weaker because fewer shared sequences lowered the signal-to-noise ratio. In monozygotic twins, recombination models systematically underestimated out-of-frame TCR alpha sharing, but the models matched the sharing seen between unrelated individuals. Out-of-frame TCR alpha sequences shared between twins showed an excess of low generation-probability sequences compared with coincidental sharing between unrelated individuals. Abundant cord blood beta clonotypes carried fewer insertions; young adult naive repertoires showed a weaker similar trend, while memory repertoires showed none. Because the same donors could not be followed over many years, conclusions were based on cross-sectional statistical analysis. Zero-insertion analyses could be partly confounded by invariant T cells such as MAIT and iNKT, although diverse VJ usage argued against such confounding for most clonotypes.

The library relied on 5' RACE. The instrument given in TCRdb is Illumina HiSeq 2000. Template switching introduced a universal primer binding site; the final cDNA contained a unique molecular identifier, enabling accurate counting of TCR cDNA molecules. Specific primers in the conserved constant-segment region were used to synthesize first-strand cDNA for TCR alpha and beta chains. Each cDNA library was double barcoded, with a SMART-Mk sample barcode plus Illumina barcodes, to control for contamination. TruSeq adapter sequences, together with Illumina sample barcodes, were added in two successive PCR steps. Sequencing of the TCR alpha and beta cDNA libraries was done on the Illumina HiSeq platform using custom primers. The authors processed their data as follows. Unique molecular identifiers were extracted from raw reads with MiGEC, and CDR3 positions were determined with MiXCR. For each individual, recombination models were inferred using an EM algorithm with the repgenHMM and IGoR tools. The tcR package in R was used for shared clonotype analysis, with sharing normalized by the product of cloneset sizes. To study raw recombination free of thymic and clonal selection effects, out-of-frame nonproductive sequences were analyzed. TCRdb passed the public sequencing reads through fastp at Q25 and MiXCR, retaining productive beta sequences. Each record represents a unique CDR3 protein, reported with the most common genes and DNA among its rows. TCRdb's processing, not the authors' own work, is the source of the V and J calls. This sample comprises about 500,000 distinct CDR3 sequences, 13% to 15% of them detected only once. The ten top clones hold about 1% of the sample.

Only healthy Caucasian donors were included. Three pairs of female monozygotic twins, all aged about 18 to 30 years, were included in the twin cohort. CD4+ and CD8+ T cell populations were isolated with positive isolation kits from Invitrogen. The sample was also linked to a second study, of yellow fever vaccine responses in identical twins. Taken from the second paper: According to the authors, the vaccine-induced T cell response in identical twins seemed to be partly convergent and partly specific to each individual. In the study, vaccine-responding T cell clones were precisely tracked in identical twins.

Sequences were obtained from CD4+ T cells sorted from blood. The receptor was derived from a woman between 18 and 29 years old in good health. The chain was built from TRBV20-1 and TRBJ2-1; 7 bases in between match TRBD2. The nucleotide sequence is given as TGCAGTGCTAGACCCGGGACTACACCCTACAATGAGCAGTTCTTC. It specifies CSARPGTTPYNEQFF.